This T cell receptor beta chain was captured by sequencing in a study of long-term antiretroviral therapy in people with HIV. Regarding the study as a whole: Post-ART samples showed increased diversity that remained below transplant donor control levels.

The run of the v3.0 immunoSEQ assay was at survey level. Sequencing was performed with immunoSEQ multiplex PCR; in TCRdb, only in-frame clones are kept and a portion is missing. The sample lists about 24,000 clones; 80% to 85% were seen once. Regarding this clone: Its antigen is as yet unknown.

The sample was unsorted PBMCs, taken about 4.1 years after starting antiretroviral therapy. The sequence was collected from a man aged 25-45 years with HIV.

The CDR3 here is CASASGGFEQYF. The CDR3 bases are TGTGCCAGCGCTAGCGGGGGCTTCGAGCAGTACTTC. The rearrangement links TRBV6-6 to TRBJ2-7, with TRBD2 matching 10 bases. This CDR3 region has 12 residues. V gave up 8 bases and J gave up 6 bases; unmatched junction bases: 4. From germline, CDR1 is MNHNY and CDR2 SVGAGI (reference sequence).